This record covers a single TCR beta chain. This specimen belongs to a study of blood T cell repertoires in COVID-19. Generated by immunoSEQ multiplex PCR, the TCRdb table keeps only in-frame clones and is missing some. The data contain 180,000 or so clones, 70% to 90% of them singletons. Germline loops: CDR1 SEHNR, CDR2 FQNEAQ (reference sequence). This CDR3 contains 16 residues. The V gene end was trimmed by 5 bases and the J gene end by 11 bases; junction bases not matched to a gene: 14. This receptor was identified in a woman aged 80 or older with acute or convalescent COVID-19. The chain joins TRBV7-9 to TRBJ2-1; 11 positions agree with TRBD1. Sequencing used peripheral blood. The chain's CDR3 is CASSAGQGARPRKQFF. For the CDR3, the DNA is TGTGCCAGCAGCGCCGGACAGGGGGCTCGACCCCGAAAGCAGTTCTTC.